This TCR beta chain derives from a study of shared clonotypes between healthy human individuals. Overall study findings and caveats: Rarefaction gave evidence that sorted-subset sequencing remained incomplete despite large depth. Sharing across four donors was seen in roughly 5% of naive CD4 clonotypes.

From CD4+ cells came CD45RA+ naive and CD45RA-negative memory subsets. Germline values: CDR1 SQVTM, CDR2 ANQGSEA. V shed 7 bases and J 2 bases; nucleotides not matched to a gene: 11. The CDR3 covers 16 residues. On this clone: Its antigen is not known.

The method was immunoSEQ multiplex PCR; TCRdb's version includes in-frame clones alone and lacks a portion of them. The data show more than 1.2 million clones, 97% to 99% seen once. Sequencing input: naive CD4+ T cells sorted from blood. Noted subset: CD45RA+ positively selected. The J gene is TRBJ2-5, the V gene TRBV29-1; 12 nucleotides align to TRBD2. The source is a man younger than 45 in good health. CDR3 bases: TGCAGCGCTTCTGGGGCTAGCGGGGGGGAACAAGAGACCCAGTACTTC. It encodes CSASGASGGEQETQYF.